Following are 6 T cell receptor beta chains from one sample sequenced in a study of cytotoxic CD8 clonotypes in ibrutinib-treated CLL. Using immunoSEQ multiplex PCR, the repertoire was profiled, and TCRdb retains in-frame clones only, with some absent. The sample has tens of thousands of clones, approximately 68% seen once. The sample in question was PBMCs, obtained after 24 months of ibrutinib treatment. The receptors stem from a human donor with chronic lymphocytic leukemia.

By sample fraction, this clone is medium-sized. This rearrangement joins TRBV10-3 to TRBJ1-6; D is perhaps TRBD1 (5 bases). This CDR3 has 13 amino acids. The V gene lost 3 bases and the J gene lost 9 bases, with 9 bases spanning the gap. CDR1 is ENHRY, CDR2 SYGVKD, per germline. CDR3 residues: CAISDGGPSPLHF. The CDR3 DNA follows: TGTGCCATCAGTGACGGGGGACCTTCACCCCTCCACTTT.

J is TRBJ2-5 and V is TRBV11-2, with TRBD1 as a possible D gene (7 bases). CDR1 and CDR2 (germline): SGHAT, FQNNGV. CDR3 length equals 16 residues. V dropped 2 bases and J dropped 5 bases, with 18 bases sitting between them. The chain's CDR3 is CASSLLGAGGLETQYF. Here the CDR3 DNA reads TGTGCCAGCAGCTTATTAGGGGCAGGGGGGTTGGAGACCCAGTACTTC. Combining the CDR3 with reference TRBV11-2 and TRBJ2-5 gives the whole variable domain EAGVAQSPRYKIIEKRQSVAFWCNPISGHATLYWYQQILGQGPKLLIQFQNNGVVDDSQLPKDRFSAERLKGVDSTLKIQPAKLEDSAVYLCASSLLGAGGLETQYFGPGTRLLVL.

CDR3 residues: CASSQVRDPQETQYF. CDR3 sequence (DNA): TGTGCCAGCAGCCAAGTGCGGGATCCCCAAGAGACCCAGTACTTC. The gene calls are TRBV4-2 and TRBJ2-5; D possibly corresponds to TRBD2 (6 bases). The CDR3 has 15 residues. Trimming took off 1 base at V and 1 base at J, with 10 bases between the two ends. Germline V lookup: CDR1 LGHNA, CDR2 YNFKEQ.

This clone was counted between two and nine times. This chain joins TRBV19 and TRBJ2-7; no firm D call. This CDR3 is 15 amino acids long. The germline CDR1 and CDR2 sequences are LNHDA and SQIVND (reference sequence). Trimming left V 3 bases short and J 2 bases short, with 14 bases between. CDR3 sequence reads: CASSIGPITAYEQYF. The CDR3 bases are TGTGCCAGTAGTATCGGACCGATCACGGCCTACGAGCAGTACTTC.

The rearrangement links TRBV10-3 to TRBJ1-1, with TRBD1 as a possible D gene (6 bases). From germline, CDR1 is ENHRY and CDR2 SYGVKD. The CDR3 consists of 15 residues. The V gene lost 8 bases and the J gene lost 5 bases, with 21 bases spanning the gap. CDR3 residues: CAIRSGDPSWTEAFF. DNA of the CDR3: TGTGCCATCCGGTCAGGGGATCCCTCTTGGACTGAAGCTTTCTTT.

The chain has TRBV7-9 and TRBJ1-1, with D hard to call. Trimming stripped 5 bases from V and 6 bases from J, with 10 bases between. This CDR3 is built from 12 residues. Germline V gene data show CDR1 as SEHNR and CDR2 as FQNEAQ (reference sequence). The CDR3 nucleotides are TGTGCCAGCAGCCCGAGGGTCGCTGAAGCTTTCTTT. It is translated as CASSPRVAEAFF.